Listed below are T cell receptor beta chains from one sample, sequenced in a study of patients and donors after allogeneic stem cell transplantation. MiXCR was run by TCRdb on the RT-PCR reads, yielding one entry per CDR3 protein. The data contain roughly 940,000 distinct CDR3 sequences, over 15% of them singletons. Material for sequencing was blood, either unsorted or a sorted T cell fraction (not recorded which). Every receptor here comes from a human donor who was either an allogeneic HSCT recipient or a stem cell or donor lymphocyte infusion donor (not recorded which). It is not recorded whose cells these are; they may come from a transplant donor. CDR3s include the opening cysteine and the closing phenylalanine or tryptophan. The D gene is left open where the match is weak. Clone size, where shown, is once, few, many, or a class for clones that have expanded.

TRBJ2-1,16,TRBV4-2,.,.,TGTGCCAGCAGCCCAGGTGGGGGAGTGTGGGACAATGAGCAGTTCTTC,CASSPGGGVWDNEQFF
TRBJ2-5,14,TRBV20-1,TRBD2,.,TGCAGTGCTAGTGGTCTAGCGGGAGGAGAGACCCAGTACTTC,CSASGLAGGETQYF
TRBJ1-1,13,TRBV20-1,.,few,TGCAGTGCTGGAAACCGACAGAACACTGAAGCTTTCTTT,CSAGNRQNTEAFF
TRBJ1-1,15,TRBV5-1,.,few,TGCGCCAGCAGCCCCCGGACACGGCTGAACACTGAAGCTTTCTTT,CASSPRTRLNTEAFF
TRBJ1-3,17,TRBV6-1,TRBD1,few,TGTGCCAGCAAGCCTTACTCCGACAGGGCGAAAATGAACACCATATATTTT,CASKPYSDRAKMNTIYF
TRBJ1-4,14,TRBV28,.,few,TGTGCCAGCAGTCCAATCACCCTAACCGAAAAACTGTTTTTT,CASSPITLTEKLFF
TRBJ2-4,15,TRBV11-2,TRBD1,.,TGTGCCAGCAGCACGGGACAGGTAGCCAAAAACATTCAGTACTTC,CASSTGQVAKNIQYF
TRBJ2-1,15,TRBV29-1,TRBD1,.,TGCAGCGTTGAATTTGCGGACAGGGCCTTATTAGAGCAGTTCTTC,CSVEFADRALLEQFF
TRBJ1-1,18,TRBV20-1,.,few,TGCAGTGCCTTCCATCGTCGGGGGGGTTTAACGATGAACACTGAAGCTTTCTTT,CSAFHRRGGLTMNTEAFF
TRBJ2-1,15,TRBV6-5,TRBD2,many,TGTGCCAGCAGTTACTCAAGCGGGAGATCTAGTGAGCAGTTCTTC,CASSYSSGRSSEQFF
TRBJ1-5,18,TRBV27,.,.,TGTGCCAGCAGTTCCCTACCCGGACAACCTTATAGCAATCAGCCCCAGCATTTT,CASSSLPGQPYSNQPQHF
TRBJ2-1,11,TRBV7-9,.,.,TGTGCCGACCTTCGAGGGGATGAGCAGTTCTTC,CADLRGDEQFF
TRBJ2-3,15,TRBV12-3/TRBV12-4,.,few,TGTGCCAGCAGTCAGAGGCCGGGAGGCACAGATACGCAGTATTTT,CASSQRPGGTDTQYF
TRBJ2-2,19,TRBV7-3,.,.,TGTGCCAGCAGCTTAAGGCCCCCAGGGATGACCACGAACACCGGGGAGCTGTTTTTT,CASSLRPPGMTTNTGELFF
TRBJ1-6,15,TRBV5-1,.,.,TGCGCCAGCAGCTTGGCTGGGTTGGAGGGTTCACCCCTCCACTTT,CASSLAGLEGSPLHF
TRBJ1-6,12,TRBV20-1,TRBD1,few,TGCGGACAGGGGGGGAATAATTCACCCCTCCACTTT,CGQGGNNSPLHF